This is a list of T cell receptor beta chains from one sample in a study of brain metastases from non-small cell lung cancer. Assay used: immunoSEQ multiplex PCR; TCRdb lists only in-frame clones, some missing. The sample holds more than 950 clones, 65% to 90% seen once. Sequenced material: tumor-adjacent normal tissue. The receptor set was obtained from a donor aged 40 or older with non-small cell lung cancer. CDR3s leave out the opening cysteine and the closing phenylalanine or tryptophan. Clone size is not always given. Where it is, it says once, few, many or a class for expanded clones.

j_gene: TRBJ2-5; abundance: once; v_gene: TRBV29-1; CDR3aa: TSSEGTQETQY
j_gene: TRBJ1-1; abundance: NA; v_gene: TRBV14; CDR3aa: ASSQAGLEAF
j_gene: TRBJ2-7; abundance: NA; v_gene: TRBV5-4; CDR3aa: ASSDGTAWEQY
j_gene: TRBJ1-2; abundance: NA; v_gene: TRBV12-5; CDR3aa: ASGDYGYT
j_gene: TRBJ2-6; abundance: NA; v_gene: TRBV18; CDR3aa: ASSPVRSGANVLT
j_gene: TRBJ2-5; abundance: few; v_gene: TRBV5-1; CDR3aa: ASSYGLAEETQY
j_gene: TRBJ2-7; abundance: NA; v_gene: TRBV11-3; CDR3aa: ASTVAGGDEQY
j_gene: TRBJ2-7; abundance: NA; v_gene: TRBV2; CDR3aa: ASKGGTNSYEQY
j_gene: TRBJ2-7; abundance: NA; v_gene: TRBV5-6; CDR3aa: ASSTWKYEQY
j_gene: TRBJ2-7; abundance: once; v_gene: TRBV5-5; CDR3aa: ASRFDRGRTEQY
j_gene: TRBJ2-6; abundance: NA; v_gene: TRBV4-2; CDR3aa: ASSQDNSGANVLT
j_gene: TRBJ2-3; abundance: NA; v_gene: TRBV2; CDR3aa: ASRRTRDTDTQY
j_gene: TRBJ1-3; abundance: NA; v_gene: TRBV3-1/TRBV3-2; CDR3aa: ASSQGTRSGNTIY
j_gene: TRBJ2-1; abundance: NA; v_gene: TRBV5-5; CDR3aa: ASSLLAGLYNEQF
j_gene: TRBJ2-5; abundance: NA; v_gene: TRBV10-3; CDR3aa: AIRGVETQY
j_gene: TRBJ1-1; abundance: NA; v_gene: TRBV4-2; CDR3aa: ASSQDSPWKDTNTEAF
j_gene: TRBJ2-6; abundance: NA; v_gene: TRBV19; CDR3aa: ASSIGGSGANVLT
j_gene: TRBJ2-5; abundance: NA; v_gene: TRBV5-6; CDR3aa: ASTISRRGKETQY
j_gene: TRBJ1-2; abundance: NA; v_gene: TRBV6-6; CDR3aa: ASSYPPGGGYT
j_gene: TRBJ1-2; abundance: few; v_gene: TRBV30; CDR3aa: AWSLTGKNTEDYGYT
j_gene: TRBJ2-3; abundance: NA; v_gene: TRBV3-1/TRBV3-2; CDR3aa: ASSQPLEVTGTDTQY
j_gene: TRBJ2-2; abundance: NA; v_gene: TRBV5-4; CDR3aa: ASSFGGLTGWITGELF
j_gene: TRBJ2-3; abundance: NA; v_gene: TRBV4-1; CDR3aa: ASSQESTDTQY
j_gene: TRBJ2-7; abundance: NA; v_gene: TRBV12-5; CDR3aa: ASALGGQGAYEQY
j_gene: TRBJ2-5; abundance: few; v_gene: TRBV27; CDR3aa: ASSLEGSLPQY
j_gene: TRBJ2-1; abundance: NA; v_gene: TRBV9; CDR3aa: ASSVAPTADNEQF
j_gene: TRBJ2-1; abundance: few; v_gene: TRBV4-1; CDR3aa: ATSSVSRLEEQF
j_gene: TRBJ2-1; abundance: NA; v_gene: TRBV7-2; CDR3aa: ASSLAGGSNEQF
j_gene: TRBJ2-1; abundance: NA; v_gene: TRBV29-1; CDR3aa: SVAPGDSPIHNEQF
j_gene: TRBJ1-6; abundance: NA; v_gene: TRBV18; CDR3aa: ASSPDTDRNSPLH
j_gene: TRBJ2-2; abundance: NA; v_gene: TRBV6-2/TRBV6-3; CDR3aa: ASSYWPGELF
j_gene: TRBJ2-7; abundance: large; v_gene: TRBV30; CDR3aa: AWVTKVPTYEQY
j_gene: TRBJ2-7; abundance: NA; v_gene: TRBV6-5; CDR3aa: ASRAGGRSYEQY
j_gene: TRBJ1-5; abundance: NA; v_gene: TRBV2; CDR3aa: ASSEGRGNQPQH
j_gene: TRBJ2-1; abundance: few; v_gene: TRBV6-2/TRBV6-3; CDR3aa: ASSYSSGYNEQF
j_gene: TRBJ2-7; abundance: NA; v_gene: TRBV5-6; CDR3aa: ASSWAGVNEQY
j_gene: TRBJ2-2; abundance: NA; v_gene: TRBV29-1; CDR3aa: SVGNTGTNTGELF
j_gene: TRBJ2-2; abundance: NA; v_gene: TRBV4-1; CDR3aa: ASSREPTENTGELF
j_gene: TRBJ1-5; abundance: NA; v_gene: TRBV29-1; CDR3aa: SVQSLGENQPQH
j_gene: TRBJ2-6; abundance: NA; v_gene: TRBV4-1; CDR3aa: ASSPYPGTGYAGANVLT
j_gene: TRBJ1-2; abundance: NA; v_gene: TRBV7-2; CDR3aa: ASSSQTGSYGYT
j_gene: TRBJ1-4; abundance: NA; v_gene: TRBV2; CDR3aa: ASSEEGTNEKLF
j_gene: TRBJ1-1; abundance: NA; v_gene: TRBV5-5; CDR3aa: ASSPSYMNTEAF
j_gene: TRBJ1-4; abundance: NA; v_gene: TRBV24-1; CDR3aa: ATSDNTGIEKLF